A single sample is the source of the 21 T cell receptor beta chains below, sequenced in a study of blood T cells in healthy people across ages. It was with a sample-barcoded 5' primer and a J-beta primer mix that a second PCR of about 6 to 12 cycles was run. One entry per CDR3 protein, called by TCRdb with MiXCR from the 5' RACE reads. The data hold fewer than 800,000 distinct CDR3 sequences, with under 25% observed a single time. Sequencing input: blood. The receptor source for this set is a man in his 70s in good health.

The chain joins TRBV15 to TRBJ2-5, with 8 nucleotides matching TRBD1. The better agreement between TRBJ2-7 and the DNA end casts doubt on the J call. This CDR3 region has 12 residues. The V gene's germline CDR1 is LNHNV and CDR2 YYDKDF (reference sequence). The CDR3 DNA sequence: TGTGCCACCAGCCTGACAGGGGACGAGCAGTACTTC. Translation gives CATSLTGDEQYF.

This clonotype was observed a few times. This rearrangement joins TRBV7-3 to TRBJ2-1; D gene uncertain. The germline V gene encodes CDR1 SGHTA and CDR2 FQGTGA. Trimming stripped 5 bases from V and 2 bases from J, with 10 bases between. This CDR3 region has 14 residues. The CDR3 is CASSPDVAYNEQFF. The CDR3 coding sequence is TGTGCCAGCAGCCCGGATGTCGCCTACAATGAGCAGTTCTTC. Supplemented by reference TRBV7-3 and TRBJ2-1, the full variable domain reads GAGVSQTPSNKVTEKGKYVELRCDPISGHTALYWYRQSLGQGPEFLIYFQGTGAADDSGLPNDRFFAVRPEGSVSTLKIQRTERGDSAVYLCASSPDVAYNEQFFGPGTRLTVL.

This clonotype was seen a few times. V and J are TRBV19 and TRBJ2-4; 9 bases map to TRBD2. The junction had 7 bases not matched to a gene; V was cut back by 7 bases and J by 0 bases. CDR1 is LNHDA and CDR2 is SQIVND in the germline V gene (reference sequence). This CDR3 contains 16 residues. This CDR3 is CASNLGLARAKNIQYF. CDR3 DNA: TGTGCCAGTAATCTTGGACTAGCGCGAGCCAAAAACATTCAGTACTTC.

The CDR3 DNA reads TGCGCCAGCAGTGGACAAACCGGGACAGGGGTGCGTGATACGCAGTATTTT. Protein product: CASSGQTGTGVRDTQYF. The genes are TRBV10-1 and TRBJ2-3, with 10 nucleotides matching TRBD1. CDR3 length: 17 amino acids. CDR1 WNHNN and CDR2 SYGVQD come from the germline V gene (reference sequence). The V gene end was trimmed by 4 bases and the J gene end by 6 bases; junction bases not matched to a gene: 13.

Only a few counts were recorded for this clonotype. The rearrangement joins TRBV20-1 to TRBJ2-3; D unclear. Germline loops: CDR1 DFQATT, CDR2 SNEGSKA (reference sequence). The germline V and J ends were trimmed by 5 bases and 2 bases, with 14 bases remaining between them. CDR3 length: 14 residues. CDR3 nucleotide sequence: TGCAGTGCTCTCGGTAGGGAATACACAGATACGCAGTATTTT. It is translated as CSALGREYTDTQYF.

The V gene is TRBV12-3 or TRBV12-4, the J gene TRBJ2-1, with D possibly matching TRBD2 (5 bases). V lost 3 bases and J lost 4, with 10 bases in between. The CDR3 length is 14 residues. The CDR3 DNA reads TGTGCCAGCAGTTTTACGGCGGGTTACAATGAGCAGTTCTTC. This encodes CASSFTAGYNEQFF.

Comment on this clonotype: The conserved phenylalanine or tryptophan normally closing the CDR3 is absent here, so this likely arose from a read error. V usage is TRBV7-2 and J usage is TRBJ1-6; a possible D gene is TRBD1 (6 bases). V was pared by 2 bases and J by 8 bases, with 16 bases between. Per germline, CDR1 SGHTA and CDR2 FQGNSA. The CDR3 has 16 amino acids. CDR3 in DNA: TGTGCCAGCAGCTTAATTGGCGGGGGGCGGTATTCACCCCTCCACCTT. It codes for CASSLIGGGRYSPLHL.

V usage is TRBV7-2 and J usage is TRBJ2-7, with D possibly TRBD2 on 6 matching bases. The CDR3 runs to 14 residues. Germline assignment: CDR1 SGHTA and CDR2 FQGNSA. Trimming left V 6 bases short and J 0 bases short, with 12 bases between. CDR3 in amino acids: CASRTMGGSYEQYF. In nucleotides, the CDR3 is TGTGCCAGCAGGACTATGGGGGGCTCCTACGAGCAGTACTTC.

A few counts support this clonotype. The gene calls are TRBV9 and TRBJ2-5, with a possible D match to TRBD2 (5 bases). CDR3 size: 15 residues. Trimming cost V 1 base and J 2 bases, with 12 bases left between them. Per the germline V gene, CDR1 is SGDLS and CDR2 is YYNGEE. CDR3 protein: CASSVRISEQETQYF. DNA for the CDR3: TGTGCCAGCAGCGTAAGGATTAGCGAACAAGAGACCCAGTACTTC.

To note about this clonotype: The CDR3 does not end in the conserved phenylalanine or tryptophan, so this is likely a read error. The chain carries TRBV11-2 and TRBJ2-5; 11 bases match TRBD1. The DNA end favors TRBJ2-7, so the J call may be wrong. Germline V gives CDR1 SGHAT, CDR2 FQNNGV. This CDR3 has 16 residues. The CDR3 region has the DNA TGTGCCAGCAGCTTAGTCCTGGGACAGGGGGTCTACGAGCAGTACATC. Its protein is CASSLVLGQGVYEQYI.

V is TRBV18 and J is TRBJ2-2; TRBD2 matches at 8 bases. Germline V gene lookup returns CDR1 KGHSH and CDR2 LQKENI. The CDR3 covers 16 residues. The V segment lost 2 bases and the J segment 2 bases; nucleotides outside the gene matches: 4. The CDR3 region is CASSPNSGVNTGELFF. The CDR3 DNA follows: TGTGCCAGCTCACCAAATAGCGGGGTAAACACCGGGGAGCTGTTTTTT.

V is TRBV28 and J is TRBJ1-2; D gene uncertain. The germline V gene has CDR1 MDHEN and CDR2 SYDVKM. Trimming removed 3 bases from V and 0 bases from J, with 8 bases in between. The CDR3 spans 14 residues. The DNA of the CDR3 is TGTGCCAGCAGTTTGTCGCAGACTAACTATGGCTACACCTTC. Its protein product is CASSLSQTNYGYTF.

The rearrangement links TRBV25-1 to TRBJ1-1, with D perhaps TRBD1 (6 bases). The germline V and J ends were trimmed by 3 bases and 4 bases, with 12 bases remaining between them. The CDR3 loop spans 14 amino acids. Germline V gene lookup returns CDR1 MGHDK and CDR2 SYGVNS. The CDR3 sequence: CASSDHEGGTEAFF. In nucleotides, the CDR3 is TGTGCCAGCAGTGATCATGAGGGGGGCACTGAAGCTTTCTTT.

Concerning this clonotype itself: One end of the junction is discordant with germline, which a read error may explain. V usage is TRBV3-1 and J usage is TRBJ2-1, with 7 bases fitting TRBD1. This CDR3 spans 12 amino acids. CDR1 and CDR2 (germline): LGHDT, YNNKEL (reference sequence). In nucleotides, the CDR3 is TGTGCCAGTAGCCAGGGGGTCCATGAGCAGTTCTTC. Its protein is CASSQGVHEQFF.

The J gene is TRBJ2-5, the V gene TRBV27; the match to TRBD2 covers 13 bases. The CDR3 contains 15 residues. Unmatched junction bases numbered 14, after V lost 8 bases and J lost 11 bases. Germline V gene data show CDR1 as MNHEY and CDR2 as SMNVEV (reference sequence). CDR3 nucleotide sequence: TGTGCCAGCCGGCGAAGGACTAGCGGGAGTAGAGAGCAGTACTTC. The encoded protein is CASRRRTSGSREQYF.

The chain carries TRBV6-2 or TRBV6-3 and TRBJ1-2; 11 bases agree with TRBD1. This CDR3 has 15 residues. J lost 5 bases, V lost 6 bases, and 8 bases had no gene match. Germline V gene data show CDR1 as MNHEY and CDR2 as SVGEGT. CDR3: CASSPGTGGIYGYTF. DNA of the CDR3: TGTGCCAGCAGCCCCGGGACAGGGGGGATTTATGGCTACACCTTC.

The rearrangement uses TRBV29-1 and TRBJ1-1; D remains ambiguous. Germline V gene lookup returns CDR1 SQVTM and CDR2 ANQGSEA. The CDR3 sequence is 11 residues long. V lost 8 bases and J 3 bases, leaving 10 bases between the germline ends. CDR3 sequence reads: CSIREDTEAFF. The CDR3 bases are TGCAGCATTCGGGAGGACACTGAAGCTTTCTTT.

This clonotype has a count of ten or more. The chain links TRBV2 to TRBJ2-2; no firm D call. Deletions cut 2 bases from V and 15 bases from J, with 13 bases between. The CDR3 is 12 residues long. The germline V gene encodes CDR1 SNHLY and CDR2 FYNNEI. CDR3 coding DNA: TGTGCCAGCAGTGAAATGGCAAAAGCGTTGTTTTTT. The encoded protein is CASSEMAKALFF. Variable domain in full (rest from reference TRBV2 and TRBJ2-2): EPEVTQTPSHQVTQMGQEVILRCVPISNHLYFYWYRQILGQKVEFLVSFYNNEISEKSEIFDDQFSVERPDGSNFTLKIRSTKLEDSAMYFCASSEMAKALFFGEGSRLTVL.

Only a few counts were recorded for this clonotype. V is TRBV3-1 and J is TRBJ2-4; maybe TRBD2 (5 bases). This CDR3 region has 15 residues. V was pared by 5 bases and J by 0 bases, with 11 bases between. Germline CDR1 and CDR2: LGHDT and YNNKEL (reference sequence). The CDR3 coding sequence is TGTGCCAGCAGCGACACTAGAGAAGCCAAAAACATTCAGTACTTC. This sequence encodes CASSDTREAKNIQYF.

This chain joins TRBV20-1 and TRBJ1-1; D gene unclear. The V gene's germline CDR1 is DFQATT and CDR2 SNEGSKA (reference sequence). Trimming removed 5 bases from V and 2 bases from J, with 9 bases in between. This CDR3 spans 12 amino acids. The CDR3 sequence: CSAGSGNTEAFF. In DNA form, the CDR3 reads TGCAGTGCTGGATCGGGAAACACTGAAGCTTTCTTT.

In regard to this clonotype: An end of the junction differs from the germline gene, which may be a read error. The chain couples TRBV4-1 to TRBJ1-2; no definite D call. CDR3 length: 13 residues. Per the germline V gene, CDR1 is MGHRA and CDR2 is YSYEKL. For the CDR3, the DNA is TGCGCCAGCAGCCAAGTAGGGAACTATGGCTACATCTTC. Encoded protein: CASSQVGNYGYIF.